Reported below is one T cell receptor (beta chain). Assay used: immunoSEQ multiplex PCR; TCRdb lists only in-frame clones, some missing. This sample has approximately 89,000 clones; roughly 84% occur once, and the top ten carry more than 12%. This specimen belongs to a study of blood T cell repertoires in COVID-19. At the level of the study: Whether acute or convalescent, the COVID-19 samples came from the United States, Italy and Spain.

Trimming removed 0 bases at V and 2 bases at J, with 17 bases between. Germline V gene sequence: CDR1 SGDLS, CDR2 YYNGEE. The CDR3 loop spans 17 amino acids. This chain links TRBV9 with TRBJ2-5; D not certain. Material for sequencing was peripheral blood. This TCR was sampled from a woman in her 70s with acute or convalescent COVID-19. In DNA, the CDR3 is TGTGCCAGCAGCGTAGCCAGAAAGAGGCAAATGCAAGAGACCCAGTACTTC. Translation gives CASSVARKRQMQETQYF. The full variable domain, its missing parts supplied by reference TRBV9 and TRBJ2-5, is DSGVTQTPKHLITATGQRVTLRCSPRSGDLSVYWYQQSLDQGLQFLIQYYNGEERAKGNILERFSAQQFPDLHSELNLSSLELGDSALYFCASSVARKRQMQETQYFGPGTRLLVL.